This T cell receptor beta chain was retrieved from a study of blood T cell repertoires in COVID-19. Overall study: From the United States, Italy and Spain came samples of acute and convalescent COVID-19.

This clone was counted at least ten times. Authors' processing steps: Using reference gene primer amplification, nucleated cell counts were estimated. TCRdb's copy holds only in-frame clones and misses some; the assay was immunoSEQ multiplex PCR. That table is the source of V, J and clone size, and D and trimming were worked out from the DNA. There are 300,000 to 450,000 clones in the sample; 85% occur only once, and approximately 3.7% lies in the top ten. The origin of this receptor is a woman between 18 and 29 years old with acute or convalescent COVID-19. The source material was peripheral blood.

CDR3 residues: CATSRGGTGKDAEAFF. The DNA for the CDR3 is TGTGCCACCAGCAGAGGTGGGACAGGGAAAGACGCTGAAGCTTTCTTT. The chain has TRBV15 and TRBJ1-1, with TRBD1 identical over 9 bases. The CDR3 length is 16 residues. The germline gives CDR1 LNHNV, CDR2 YYDKDF (reference sequence). J was trimmed by 6 bases and V by 1 base; bases with no gene match: 9.